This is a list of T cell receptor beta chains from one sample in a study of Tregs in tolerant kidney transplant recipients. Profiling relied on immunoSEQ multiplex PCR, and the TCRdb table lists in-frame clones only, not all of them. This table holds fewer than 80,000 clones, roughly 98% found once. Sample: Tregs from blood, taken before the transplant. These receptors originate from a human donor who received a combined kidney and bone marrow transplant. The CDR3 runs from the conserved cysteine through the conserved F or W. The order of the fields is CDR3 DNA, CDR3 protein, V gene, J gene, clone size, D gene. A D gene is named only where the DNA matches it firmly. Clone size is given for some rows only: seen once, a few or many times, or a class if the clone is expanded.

DNA: TGTGCCAGCAGTTTTTGGGCTGGGGGACAGGGTAGGGAAAAACTGTTTTTT; CDR3: CASSFWAGGQGREKLFF; V: TRBV28; J: TRBJ1-4; size: .; D: TRBD1
DNA: TGTGCCAGCGGACAGAACCCGACCACCGGGGAGCTGTTTTTT; CDR3: CASGQNPTTGELFF; V: TRBV30; J: TRBJ2-2; size: .; D: .
DNA: TGTGCCAGCAGTGAACATATTATACAGGTCGTGAACACTGAAGCTTTCTTT; CDR3: CASSEHIIQVVNTEAFF; V: TRBV2; J: TRBJ1-1; size: once; D: .
DNA: TGTGCCAGTAGTATAGGTGGACAGGGGAAGCACGAGCAGTACTTC; CDR3: CASSIGGQGKHEQYF; V: TRBV19; J: TRBJ2-7; size: .; D: TRBD1
DNA: TGTGCCACCAGCCGCGGACAGGGGGATAACAATGAGCAGTTCTTC; CDR3: CATSRGQGDNNEQFF; V: TRBV15; J: TRBJ2-1; size: .; D: TRBD1
DNA: TGTGCCAGCAGCGGGACAGGGCTGACCACAGATACGCAGTATTTT; CDR3: CASSGTGLTTDTQYF; V: TRBV7-3; J: TRBJ2-3; size: .; D: TRBD1
DNA: TGCGCCAGCAGCCCCTCCCTAGCGGGAGCCACGGAGGCCAAAAACATTCAGTACTTC; CDR3: CASSPSLAGATEAKNIQYF; V: TRBV5-1; J: TRBJ2-4; size: .; D: TRBD2
DNA: TGTGCCAGCAGTACACGGGGGGGTCCGGCCTACGAGCAGTACTTC; CDR3: CASSTRGGPAYEQYF; V: TRBV6-6; J: TRBJ2-7; size: .; D: TRBD2
DNA: TGTGCCAGCAGCGGAAAAGCGGGGGGTGTTGGAAACATTCAGTACTTC; CDR3: CASSGKAGGVGNIQYF; V: TRBV7-2; J: TRBJ2-4; size: .; D: TRBD2
DNA: TGCGCCAGCCCCACTCCGGGGATACAGTTTTACGAGCAGTACTTC; CDR3: CASPTPGIQFYEQYF; V: TRBV23-1; J: TRBJ2-7; size: .; D: .
DNA: TGTGCCAGCGACACGGGACAGGGCAATCAGCCCCAGCATTTT; CDR3: CASDTGQGNQPQHF; V: TRBV19; J: TRBJ1-5; size: .; D: TRBD1
DNA: TGTGCCACCAGCAGAGGGGGGGGGTATGGCTACACCTTC; CDR3: CATSRGGGYGYTF; V: TRBV15; J: TRBJ1-2; size: .; D: .
DNA: TGCAGCGTTGACCTCCTCCTAGCGGGGTCCTACAATGAGCAGTTCTTC; CDR3: CSVDLLLAGSYNEQFF; V: TRBV29-1; J: TRBJ2-1; size: .; D: TRBD2
DNA: TGTGCCAGTAGTATAGGGCCAGGGAACATTCAGTACTTC; CDR3: CASSIGPGNIQYF; V: TRBV19; J: TRBJ2-4; size: .; D: .
DNA: TGTGCCAGCTCACAGGGACAAAGAGAGACCCAGTACTTC; CDR3: CASSQGQRETQYF; V: TRBV18; J: TRBJ2-5; size: once; D: .
DNA: TGTGCCAGCTCACCACTGGCTGGACCTGGAGGGACTGAAGCTTTCTTT; CDR3: CASSPLAGPGGTEAFF; V: TRBV18; J: TRBJ1-1; size: .; D: .
DNA: TGTGCCAGCAGCCCCGAAACCGGTTTGTCGGGTGAAAAACTGTTTTTT; CDR3: CASSPETGLSGEKLFF; V: TRBV4-2; J: TRBJ1-4; size: .; D: .
DNA: TGTGCCAGCAGTTTCCCGGGACAGGGGTCTGGAAACACCATATATTTT; CDR3: CASSFPGQGSGNTIYF; V: TRBV6-5; J: TRBJ1-3; size: .; D: TRBD1
DNA: TGTGCCAGCAGCCGACAGTCTAGCAATCAGCCCCAGCATTTT; CDR3: CASSRQSSNQPQHF; V: TRBV7-2; J: TRBJ1-5; size: .; D: .
DNA: TGTGCCAGCAGACCCGGGACAGGCAGGCCAGATACGCAGTATTTT; CDR3: CASRPGTGRPDTQYF; V: TRBV6-8; J: TRBJ2-3; size: .; D: TRBD1
DNA: TGCGCCAGCAGCCCTGGGCAGCTTTATGGCTACACCTTC; CDR3: CASSPGQLYGYTF; V: TRBV5-1; J: TRBJ1-2; size: .; D: .
DNA: TGTGCCAGCAGTATATCCGGGACAGGGGTCGAAAAACTGTTTTTT; CDR3: CASSISGTGVEKLFF; V: TRBV28; J: TRBJ1-4; size: .; D: TRBD1
DNA: TGTGCCAGCAGTTTTTGGGGACAGGGGAATGAAAAACTGTTTTTT; CDR3: CASSFWGQGNEKLFF; V: TRBV28; J: TRBJ1-4; size: .; D: TRBD1
DNA: TGCGCCAGCGCCTCTAGCCTTCCGTCTCAAGAGACCCAGTACTTC; CDR3: CASASSLPSQETQYF; V: TRBV5-1; J: TRBJ2-5; size: .; D: .
DNA: TGCAGCGTTGAGAGGACAGGGGGGCACACAGATACGCAGTATTTT; CDR3: CSVERTGGHTDTQYF; V: TRBV29-1; J: TRBJ2-3; size: .; D: TRBD1
DNA: TGTGCCAGCAGCTTAGGAGGGAGCGCCTATAATTCACCCCTCCACTTT; CDR3: CASSLGGSAYNSPLHF; V: TRBV5-4; J: TRBJ1-6; size: .; D: .
DNA: TGTGCCAGCAGTTTGGGGCGGGGAATCCAAGAGACCCAGTACTTC; CDR3: CASSLGRGIQETQYF; V: TRBV27; J: TRBJ2-5; size: .; D: .
DNA: TGTGCCAGTAGTCTAAGGAGTGGCCCATTCTACGAGCAGTACTTC; CDR3: CASSLRSGPFYEQYF; V: TRBV19; J: TRBJ2-7; size: .; D: .
DNA: TGTGCCAGCAGAAGGTGGAGTGAGCAGTTCTTC; CDR3: CASRRWSEQFF; V: TRBV6-1; J: TRBJ2-1; size: once; D: .
DNA: TGCGCCAGCAGCTTGGCCATGGGGCTGGGAACGACTGAAGCTTTCTTT; CDR3: CASSLAMGLGTTEAFF; V: TRBV5-1; J: TRBJ1-1; size: .; D: .
DNA: TGTGCCAGCAGTGAAGGCAGGGGGCATGGTGGCTACACCTTC; CDR3: CASSEGRGHGGYTF; V: TRBV6-1; J: TRBJ1-2; size: .; D: TRBD1
DNA: TGTGCCAGTAAGCAGACAGAAACAACCGGGGAGCTGTTTTTT; CDR3: CASKQTETTGELFF; V: TRBV19; J: TRBJ2-2; size: .; D: .
DNA: TGTGCCTGGAGTTCGTCCCCAGGGGTCGGGGGCAATCAGCCCCAGCATTTT; CDR3: CAWSSSPGVGGNQPQHF; V: TRBV30; J: TRBJ1-5; size: .; D: .
DNA: TGCGCCAGCAGCCCAGGGGGCAACACTGAAGCTTTCTTT; CDR3: CASSPGGNTEAFF; V: TRBV5-1; J: TRBJ1-1; size: .; D: TRBD1
DNA: TGTGCCAGCAGCCGGACTAGCGGAAGGAGGGAGCAGTACTTC; CDR3: CASSRTSGRREQYF; V: TRBV7-8; J: TRBJ2-7; size: .; D: TRBD2
DNA: TGTGCCAGCAGGTTTCTGGGGGGGATCGGGGCCAACGTCCTGACTTTC; CDR3: CASRFLGGIGANVLTF; V: TRBV7-2; J: TRBJ2-6; size: .; D: TRBD2
DNA: TGTGCCAGTAGTATTTGGACAGGGGATTACGAGCAGTACTTC; CDR3: CASSIWTGDYEQYF; V: TRBV19; J: TRBJ2-7; size: .; D: TRBD1
DNA: TGTGCCAGCAGTGAAGCCCTCGGTTTCGGGAGGACCGGGGAGCTGTTTTTT; CDR3: CASSEALGFGRTGELFF; V: TRBV6-1; J: TRBJ2-2; size: .; D: TRBD2
DNA: TGTGCCAGCAGCTTCTTGACTAGCGGGAGCGGTGAGCAGTTCTTC; CDR3: CASSFLTSGSGEQFF; V: TRBV7-2; J: TRBJ2-1; size: .; D: TRBD2
DNA: TGCGCCAGCAGCCCTCGGGTAACTTGGACTAGCGGGGGGCTATCCTACGAGCAGTACTTC; CDR3: CASSPRVTWTSGGLSYEQYF; V: TRBV4-1; J: TRBJ2-7; size: .; D: TRBD2
DNA: TGTGCCAGCAGTAAAGGACAGAGCTACGAGCAGTACTTC; CDR3: CASSKGQSYEQYF; V: TRBV6-5; J: TRBJ2-7; size: .; D: .
DNA: TGCGCCAGCAGCTTGTGGGGACTAGCGGGGAGGAATGAGCAGTTCTTC; CDR3: CASSLWGLAGRNEQFF; V: TRBV5-1; J: TRBJ2-1; size: .; D: TRBD2
DNA: TGTGCCAGCAGCTCCCCGCGACAGAGGTTCAACACTGAAGCTTTCTTT; CDR3: CASSSPRQRFNTEAFF; V: TRBV7-8; J: TRBJ1-1; size: .; D: .
DNA: TGTGCCAGCAGCGAGTTCCTGAGGGGGACCACCTACGAGCAGTACTTC; CDR3: CASSEFLRGTTYEQYF; V: TRBV11-3; J: TRBJ2-7; size: .; D: .
DNA: TGTGCCACCAGCCTCCACCGGAGTGTTTCACCCCTCCACTTT; CDR3: CATSLHRSVSPLHF; V: TRBV15; J: TRBJ1-6; size: .; D: .
DNA: TGTGCCAGCAGCCAATTTAGACGGTTCGGGACAGGGGCCTACAATGAGCAGTTCTTC; CDR3: CASSQFRRFGTGAYNEQFF; V: TRBV14; J: TRBJ2-1; size: .; D: TRBD1
DNA: TGTGCCAGCGGCGGGACTCTCCTCGGGGAGCTGTTTTTT; CDR3: CASGGTLLGELFF; V: TRBV7-8; J: TRBJ2-2; size: .; D: .
DNA: TGCGCCAGCAGGCCTAAGGGGGTTGAGGGCTACACCTTC; CDR3: CASRPKGVEGYTF; V: TRBV5-1; J: TRBJ1-2; size: .; D: .
DNA: TGTGCCAGTTGGAGCAGGGGGAAGGGGGAGCTGTTTTTT; CDR3: CASWSRGKGELFF; V: TRBV19; J: TRBJ2-2; size: .; D: TRBD1
DNA: TGTGCCAGCAGCCAAGAACGGCGCGGGAGAAGGTTAGAGACCCAGTACTTC; CDR3: CASSQERRGRRLETQYF; V: TRBV4-2; J: TRBJ2-5; size: .; D: TRBD2
DNA: TGTGCCAGCAGCCGACTAGCGGGCTCCAATGAGCAGTTCTTC; CDR3: CASSRLAGSNEQFF; V: TRBV6-5; J: TRBJ2-1; size: .; D: TRBD2
DNA: TGTGCCAGCAATTCCGGTGGCTACACCTTC; CDR3: CASNSGGYTF; V: TRBV28; J: TRBJ1-2; size: .; D: .
DNA: TGTGCCACCAGCAGAGATATAGGGACTCGAGGCAATGAGCAGTTCTTC; CDR3: CATSRDIGTRGNEQFF; V: TRBV15; J: TRBJ2-1; size: .; D: .
DNA: TGCGCCAGCAGCCCAAATCCGACTAGCGGCACAGATACGCAGTATTTT; CDR3: CASSPNPTSGTDTQYF; V: TRBV5-1; J: TRBJ2-3; size: .; D: TRBD2